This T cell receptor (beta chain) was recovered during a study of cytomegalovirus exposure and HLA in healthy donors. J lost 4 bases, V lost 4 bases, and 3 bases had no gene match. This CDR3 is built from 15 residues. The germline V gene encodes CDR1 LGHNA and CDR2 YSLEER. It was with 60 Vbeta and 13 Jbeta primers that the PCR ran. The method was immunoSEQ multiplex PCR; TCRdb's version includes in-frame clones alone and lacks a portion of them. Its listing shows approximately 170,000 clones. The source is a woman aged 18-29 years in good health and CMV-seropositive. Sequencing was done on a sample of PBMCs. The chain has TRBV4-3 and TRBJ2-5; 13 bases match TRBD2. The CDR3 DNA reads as TGCGCCAGCAGCCTAGGACTAGCGGGGGCAGAGACCCAGTACTTC. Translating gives CASSLGLAGAETQYF.